This is a list of T cell receptor beta chains from one sample in a study of blood T cell repertoires in COVID-19. Data came from immunoSEQ multiplex PCR; TCRdb stores just in-frame clones and leaves some out. The sample lists fewer than 250,000 clones; around four fifths were seen once. The specimen was peripheral blood. The receptors stem from a man aged 50 to 60 with acute or convalescent COVID-19. CDR3s leave out the opening cysteine and the closing phenylalanine or tryptophan.

j_gene: TRBJ2-3
v_gene: TRBV7-2
CDR3aa: ASSSRWRNTDTQY

j_gene: TRBJ1-3
v_gene: TRBV18
CDR3aa: ASSPARSGNTIY

j_gene: TRBJ2-2
v_gene: TRBV11-3
CDR3aa: ASSLRNTGELF

j_gene: TRBJ2-1
v_gene: TRBV7-3
CDR3aa: ASSWDRGSYNEQF

j_gene: TRBJ2-5
v_gene: TRBV4-1
CDR3aa: ASSQDRHGGETQY

j_gene: TRBJ2-2
v_gene: TRBV27
CDR3aa: ASSFRQGTTGELF

j_gene: TRBJ1-2
v_gene: TRBV28
CDR3aa: ASSLGTRNYGYT

j_gene: TRBJ2-7
v_gene: TRBV5-4
CDR3aa: ASSWTGTGAYEQY

j_gene: TRBJ1-4
v_gene: TRBV10-3
CDR3aa: AISVKHSGNEKLF

j_gene: TRBJ1-3
v_gene: TRBV11-2
CDR3aa: ASSFRGSSGNTIY

j_gene: TRBJ1-2
v_gene: TRBV6-1
CDR3aa: ASSELRGGFYGYT

j_gene: TRBJ1-5
v_gene: TRBV4-1
CDR3aa: ASSQGNRVSSNQPQH

j_gene: TRBJ2-4
v_gene: TRBV30
CDR3aa: ACQGTTKNIQY

j_gene: TRBJ2-3
v_gene: TRBV4-1
CDR3aa: ASSQGRDYTDTQY

j_gene: TRBJ2-1
v_gene: TRBV7-3
CDR3aa: ASSLTASGGANEQF

j_gene: TRBJ2-3
v_gene: TRBV5-1
CDR3aa: ASSLPGSLPSSTDTQY

j_gene: TRBJ2-2
v_gene: TRBV11-2
CDR3aa: ASSLVGGTGELF

j_gene: TRBJ1-2
v_gene: TRBV28
CDR3aa: ASSPNLFGQGSGYT

j_gene: TRBJ2-3
v_gene: TRBV7-9
CDR3aa: ASGHTDTQY

j_gene: TRBJ1-2
v_gene: TRBV18
CDR3aa: ASSATGDGYT

j_gene: TRBJ1-1
v_gene: TRBV11-3
CDR3aa: ASSPEGDSEAF

j_gene: TRBJ2-4
v_gene: TRBV5-4
CDR3aa: ASSLGMEFGDKNIQY

j_gene: TRBJ2-2
v_gene: TRBV7-9
CDR3aa: ASSPGGYGELF

j_gene: TRBJ1-6
v_gene: TRBV3-1/TRBV3-2
CDR3aa: ASSLGQGNSPLH

j_gene: TRBJ2-5
v_gene: TRBV7-8
CDR3aa: ASSREETQY

j_gene: TRBJ1-2
v_gene: TRBV5-1
CDR3aa: ASSPGRTSYGYT

j_gene: TRBJ1-1
v_gene: TRBV7-3
CDR3aa: ASSLAGESTEAF

j_gene: TRBJ2-3
v_gene: TRBV21-1
CDR3aa: ASSKGRDRDSAPTDTQY

j_gene: TRBJ1-5
v_gene: TRBV28
CDR3aa: AIGGGQGYQPQH

j_gene: TRBJ1-6
v_gene: TRBV14
CDR3aa: ASSRNRQGNSPLH

j_gene: TRBJ1-4
v_gene: TRBV5-1
CDR3aa: ASSLGRYDEKLF

j_gene: TRBJ2-7
v_gene: TRBV23-1
CDR3aa: ASSQPLPYRNQTYEQY

j_gene: TRBJ1-5
v_gene: TRBV27
CDR3aa: ASSQQVLQPQH

j_gene: TRBJ2-3
v_gene: TRBV24-1
CDR3aa: ATSDFPQGAADTQY

j_gene: TRBJ1-2
v_gene: TRBV27
CDR3aa: ASSFPGQGVDGYT

j_gene: TRBJ2-3
v_gene: TRBV19
CDR3aa: ASRQRRTSGSTDTQY

j_gene: TRBJ2-1
v_gene: TRBV11-3
CDR3aa: ASSGDRGLGNEQF

j_gene: TRBJ1-2
v_gene: TRBV13
CDR3aa: ASSLDRGDYGYT

j_gene: TRBJ2-7
v_gene: TRBV11-2
CDR3aa: ASSFVGAPAYEQY

j_gene: TRBJ2-1
v_gene: TRBV11-2
CDR3aa: ASSPHFFSGSSYNEQF

j_gene: TRBJ2-7
v_gene: TRBV19
CDR3aa: ASSIRGQGYEQY

j_gene: TRBJ2-2
v_gene: TRBV2
CDR3aa: ASSEFFGTSGIQSTGELF

j_gene: TRBJ1-2
v_gene: TRBV12-5
CDR3aa: ASGLFGGLYGYT

j_gene: TRBJ1-1
v_gene: TRBV19
CDR3aa: VWGGTEAF

j_gene: TRBJ1-2
v_gene: TRBV19
CDR3aa: ASTATGTAYGYT

j_gene: TRBJ2-2
v_gene: TRBV11-2
CDR3aa: ASSLTSGTYFTGELF

j_gene: TRBJ2-7
v_gene: TRBV12-5
CDR3aa: ASGLRGSNAGSYEQY

j_gene: TRBJ2-7
v_gene: TRBV27
CDR3aa: ASSPSTPPNYEQY

j_gene: TRBJ1-3
v_gene: TRBV30
CDR3aa: AWSPTGNTIY

j_gene: TRBJ1-2
v_gene: TRBV4-1
CDR3aa: ASSQVETGGGYT

j_gene: TRBJ1-2
v_gene: TRBV28
CDR3aa: ASSPSDRGSYGYT

j_gene: TRBJ1-4
v_gene: TRBV28
CDR3aa: ASRTGAINEKLF

j_gene: TRBJ2-2
v_gene: TRBV19
CDR3aa: ASQNPGQGLTGELF

j_gene: TRBJ1-6
v_gene: TRBV7-9
CDR3aa: ASSLQGATSPLH

j_gene: TRBJ1-6
v_gene: TRBV7-6
CDR3aa: ASSRTNNSPLH

j_gene: TRBJ2-1
v_gene: TRBV29-1
CDR3aa: SVWADGVGNEQF

j_gene: TRBJ1-3
v_gene: TRBV14
CDR3aa: ASSPGTGGNTIY